The subject of this entry is one TCR beta chain. The clone's antigen remains unknown. Base qualities were left out, and no much larger clone turns up one base away. CDR1 is given as MNHEY and CDR2 as SVGAGI, both from the germline V gene. Including cysteine and phenylalanine, the CDR3 has 14 amino acids. CDR3 DNA only is kept here, 42 bases in frame from base 1. Relative to germline, V is missing 5 bases and J is missing 8 bases, with 8 bases of the junction outside any gene match. The immunoSEQ Assay, a bias-controlled multiplex PCR, was used to amplify TCRbeta CDR3 regions from genomic DNA. As for the authors' bioinformatics: Nucleated cell counts per sample were estimated from amplification of reference gene primers within the assay. To quantify the absolute abundance of each unique TCRbeta CDR3 rearrangement, sequence reads were collapsed and filtered. For each sample, productive Simpson clonality was calculated as the square root of Simpson's diversity index across productive rearrangements. This immuneACCESS table, as held by TCRdb, lists in-frame sequences with V and J called but not all clones. Of the missing ones, under half trace to an unresolved V gene in checked studies; the others have no known cause. That table gives V, J and clone size, and the DNA gave D and trimming. The sample yields 250,000 to 350,000 clones; roughly 86% were counted once. In total, the top ten clones hold 5.3% of the sample.

The source of the sample is a study of blood T cell repertoires in COVID-19 (dated by TCRdb to 2020 to 2021). In terms of the full investigation: The collaborator samples originated in the United States, Italy and Spain and spanned the acute and convalescent phases of COVID-19. The material from the prospective study consisted of cDNA or gDNA derived from T cells, B-cell-depleted T cells, or PBMCs. The dataset comprised deeply sampled blood TCRbeta repertoires from subjects exposed to, actively infected with, or recovered from COVID-19. The repertoires were made available in a free public database intended to serve as a resource for research on the immune response to SARS-CoV-2. The samples were drawn from two sources: the first 160 participants of the ongoing ImmuneRACE study, and about 1,300 subjects contributed by 6 global collaborators. A de-identified subject ID, COVID-19 status, age in years and sex were almost always included in the sample metadata. HLA class I and class II types, where available, came from metadata supplied by the sample provider rather than from assay-based typing. The investigation overall reported the following: Clinical and demographic metadata were provided uncurated, with the amount varying by source and participant.

In the prospective study, participants were about 18 to 89 years old, resided in 20 to 30 geographic areas of the United States, and were enrolled through a virtual design. To assign participants to cohorts, the prospective study relied on clinical history that participants themselves reported in a screening survey and a study questionnaire. Recovered participants in ImmuneRACE Cohort 3 were defined by two consecutive negative NP/OP PCR tests, clearance by a healthcare professional, or resolution of symptoms. In the prospective study, whole blood, serum and a nasopharyngeal or oropharyngeal swab were collected from each participant by mobile phlebotomists. Prospective study participants could optionally give additional blood draws and questionnaires over a roughly 2-month period. Prospective study blood samples were shipped either frozen or at room temperature before DNA extraction.

The chain is made from TRBV6-5 and TRBJ2-3; a stretch of 9 junction bases matches TRBD2. The origin of this receptor is a woman in her twenties or thirties who had recovered from COVID-19. Sequencing input: PBMCs or T cells enriched from blood (not recorded which). The DNA sequence is given as TGTGCCAGCAGTAGCGGGGGGATCCTACCTACGCAGTATTTT. It translates as CASSSGGILPTQYF.